These 18 T cell receptor beta chains were sequenced from one sample in a study of shared clonotypes between healthy human individuals. The assay was immunoSEQ multiplex PCR, and TCRdb's table has in-frame clones only and misses some. The sample holds over 950,000 clones, roughly 80% seen once. Sequencing input: memory CD4+ T cells from PBMCs. Subset meaning: CD45RA-negative fraction. The receptors originated from a man aged 18-30 years in good health. Some clones in this sample may be carry-over from other donors' samples.

The chain combines TRBV4-2 with TRBJ2-1; no clear D gene. Germline values: CDR1 LGHNA, CDR2 YNFKEQ. The V end was cut by 3 bases, the J end by 7 bases, with 22 bases between. The CDR3 is made up of 17 amino acids. This CDR3 reads CASSHPFRVSSENEQFF. CDR3 nucleotides: TGTGCCAGCAGCCACCCCTTTCGGGTATCATCAGAGAATGAGCAGTTCTTC.

CDR3 in amino acids: CAISESGASGKLAKNIQYF. As DNA, the CDR3 is TGTGCCATCAGTGAGTCGGGGGCATCAGGGAAATTAGCCAAAAACATTCAGTACTTC. The chain joins TRBV10-3 to TRBJ2-4, with a tentative D call TRBD1 (6 bases). Germline-derived CDR1 and CDR2 are ENHRY and SYGVKD. Trimming removed 0 bases at V and 0 bases at J, with 18 bases between. The CDR3 is 19 residues long.

The V gene is TRBV10-3, the J gene TRBJ2-3; D is unresolved. V lost 3 bases, J lost 4 bases, and 11 bases lay in between. Germline CDR1 and CDR2: ENHRY and SYGVKD. The CDR3 runs to 14 residues. CDR3 sequence: CAISERVAADTQYF. The DNA for the CDR3 is TGTGCCATCAGTGAAAGGGTAGCAGCAGATACGCAGTATTTT.

The chain couples TRBV10-3 to TRBJ2-7; D possibly corresponds to TRBD1 (5 bases). The CDR3 totals 13 residues. V was trimmed by 3 bases and J by 5 bases, leaving 11 bases between them. Germline V gene lookup returns CDR1 ENHRY and CDR2 SYGVKD. The CDR3 coding sequence is TGTGCCATCAGTGAAATAGTCAGGGACGAGCAGTACTTC. Protein sequence: CAISEIVRDEQYF.

Concerning this clone itself: Given a much more abundant clone one base away, this may be a read error. The same CDR3 is also encoded by other DNA sequences in this sample. The chain has TRBV30 and TRBJ1-3; TRBD1 is a possible D gene (6 bases). This CDR3 has 15 amino acids. CDR1 is GTSNPN and CDR2 is SVGIG in the germline V gene (reference sequence). CDR3 sequence (DNA): TGTGCCTGGAGCCGAAGGGGGTTAGCTGGAAACACCATATACTTT. It is translated as CAWSRRGLAGNTIYF.

This clone occurred once. This chain joins TRBV28 and TRBJ2-1, with 8 positions matching TRBD2. V shed 6 bases and J 4 bases; nucleotides not matched to a gene: 8. This CDR3 has 15 residues. Germline loops: CDR1 MDHEN, CDR2 SYDVKM. The CDR3 loop is CASSRSGTTYNEQFF. CDR3 bases: TGTGCCAGCAGCCGTAGCGGGACTACTTACAATGAGCAGTTCTTC.

The V and J genes are TRBV30 and TRBJ2-3; 7 nucleotides agree with TRBD1. This CDR3 contains 15 residues. Trimming took 2 bases from V and 3 from J; bases not matched to a gene: 8. CDR1 GTSNPN and CDR2 SVGIG come from the germline V gene (reference sequence). The CDR3 sequence: CAWSRRGGETDTQYF. In DNA form, the CDR3 reads TGTGCCTGGAGTCGGAGAGGGGGCGAGACAGATACGCAGTATTTT.

CDR3 in amino acids: CASTAYSSSYNEQFF. CDR3 DNA sequence: TGTGCCAGCACCGCTTATTCGAGCTCCTACAATGAGCAGTTCTTC. This chain joins TRBV6-5 and TRBJ2-1; D gene ambiguous. CDR3 length equals 15 residues. Looked up from germline, CDR1 is MNHEY and CDR2 is SVGAGI. V was clipped by 7 bases and J by 0 bases, with 13 bases between them.

This clone showed up just a few times. The J gene is TRBJ2-2, the V gene TRBV5-1; D is unclear. The germline CDR1 and CDR2 sequences are SGHRS and YFSETQ. V lost 2 bases and J lost 6, with 14 bases in between. This CDR3 is built from 15 residues. CDR3 loop: CASSFGDGNPGELFF. CDR3 nucleotides: TGCGCCAGCAGCTTCGGCGACGGAAACCCCGGGGAGCTGTTTTTT.

This chain links TRBV28 with TRBJ2-1; tentatively, D is TRBD2 (5 bases). The CDR3 has 16 residues. Between the trimmed V and J ends, which lost 5 bases and 0 bases, there was a span of 14 bases. The germline CDR1 and CDR2 sequences are MDHEN and SYDVKM. The CDR3 region is CASSESVGSSYNEQFF. In DNA, the CDR3 is TGTGCCAGCAGTGAAAGTGTAGGGAGCTCCTACAATGAGCAGTTCTTC.

Points on this clone: This sample also contains other DNA sequences that code for the same CDR3. The chain carries TRBV6-1 and TRBJ2-7; TRBD1 matches 9 bases. The CDR3 sequence is 14 residues long. V shed 4 bases, J shed 2 bases, and the junction held 3 bases outside the gene matches. Germline assignment: CDR1 MNHNS and CDR2 SASEGT. In DNA, the CDR3 is TGTGCCAGCAGTGGACGACAGGGGGCCTACGAGCAGTACTTC. Translating it yields CASSGRQGAYEQYF.

The chain is built from TRBV28 and TRBJ2-5; 14 bases are shared with TRBD2. CDR3 size: 19 residues. The germline V gene encodes CDR1 MDHEN and CDR2 SYDVKM. V lost 5 bases, J lost 0 bases, and 11 bases stayed unmatched. The CDR3 DNA sequence: TGTGCCAGCAGTCCCCTAAGGTTGGGACTAGCGGGAGACCAAGAGACCCAGTACTTC. It yields the protein CASSPLRLGLAGDQETQYF.

The chain's CDR3 is CASSFRIGNTIYF. In nucleotides, the CDR3 is TGTGCCAGCAGCTTCAGGATTGGAAACACCATATATTTT. The chain uses TRBV7-8 and TRBJ1-3; no clear D gene. The CDR3 loop spans 13 amino acids. The V gene lost 3 bases and the J gene lost 3 bases, with 6 bases spanning the gap. Germline V gene lookup returns CDR1 SGHVS and CDR2 FQNEAQ.

The chain has TRBV2 and TRBJ1-4; 9 bases map to TRBD1. The CDR3 is 12 amino acids. After removal of 6 bases from V and 14 bases from J, the junction contained 7 bases not matched to a gene. Germline assignment: CDR1 SNHLY and CDR2 FYNNEI. Written as DNA, the CDR3 is TGTGCCAGCAGGGAACAGGGGGCAGGGCTGTTTTTT. Amino acid sequence: CASREQGAGLFF.

V usage is TRBV25-1 and J usage is TRBJ2-5; 9 positions agree with TRBD2. The CDR3 totals 12 residues. Germline V gives CDR1 MGHDK, CDR2 SYGVNS. V was pared by 10 bases and J by 3 bases, with 3 bases of the junction left unmatched. This CDR3 reads CAIQRGEETQYF. CDR3 DNA: TGTGCCATCCAGCGGGGGGAAGAGACCCAGTACTTC.

The gene calls are TRBV4-1 and TRBJ2-3; D tentatively reads TRBD1 or TRBD2 (5 bases each). The CDR3 has 18 residues. V was cut by 3 bases and J by 6 bases, with 25 bases left in between. Germline CDR1 and CDR2: MGHRA and YSYEKL. CDR3 region: CASSQGVGRPRWGDTQYF. The CDR3 DNA sequence: TGCGCCAGCAGCCAGGGGGTGGGACGGCCTCGATGGGGGGATACGCAGTATTTT.

The genes are TRBV30 and TRBJ2-7, with 7 bases that match TRBD2. V was clipped by 2 bases and J by 7 bases; unmatched bases: 11. CDR1 and CDR2 (germline): GTSNPN, SVGIG (reference sequence). The CDR3 length is 14 residues. DNA for the CDR3: TGTGCCTGGAGTACCAGGTCCTGGGGGGGGGAGCAGTACTTC. Residues: CAWSTRSWGGEQYF.

The genes are TRBV4-1 and TRBJ2-7; 10 bases line up with TRBD2. Germline CDR1 MGHRA, CDR2 YSYEKL. Germline trimming cut 1 base from V and 0 bases from J; bases unmatched to any gene: 6. This CDR3 spans 17 amino acids. CDR3 protein: CASSQGLAGTYSYEQYF. The DNA for the CDR3 is TGCGCCAGCAGCCAAGGACTAGCGGGTACCTACTCCTACGAGCAGTACTTC.